A selection of T cell receptor beta chains follows, all from one sample in a study of graft-versus-host responses after intestinal transplantation. The repertoire was sequenced with immunoSEQ multiplex PCR; TCRdb's copy has only in-frame clones and lacks some. The sample records roughly 11,000 clones, 70% to 75% being singletons. This sample comprised ileum tissue, obtained around 150 days after intestinal transplantation. All receptors derive from a human patient who received an intestinal transplant, so some T cells may come from the graft donor. CDR3s include the opening cysteine and the closing phenylalanine or tryptophan. Fields, in order: D gene, V gene, J gene, CDR3 length, clone size, CDR3 protein, CDR3 DNA. The D gene is left open where the match is weak. Some rows have no size entry. The others give once, few or many, or a class for an expanded clone.

NA	TRBV6-1	TRBJ2-1	13	NA	CASGERAHNEQFF	TGTGCCAGCGGAGAGCGGGCGCACAATGAGCAGTTCTTC
TRBD1	TRBV27	TRBJ1-4	14	NA	CASSLGQGFEKLFF	TGTGCCAGCAGTTTGGGACAGGGATTCGAAAAACTGTTTTTT
NA	TRBV21-1	TRBJ1-6	12	NA	CASNNNNSPLHF	TGTGCCAGCAACAATAATAATTCACCCCTCCACTTT
NA	TRBV7-9	TRBJ2-6	19	NA	CASSQALDSSSSGANVLTF	TGTGCCAGCAGCCAAGCCCTGGATAGCTCATCCTCTGGGGCCAACGTCCTGACTTTC
NA	TRBV21-1	TRBJ2-7	15	NA	CASRGKDRENYEQYF	TGTGCCAGCAGGGGTAAGGACAGGGAAAACTACGAGCAGTACTTC
TRBD1	TRBV7-3	TRBJ2-3	15	NA	CASSRRTGGTDTQYF	TGTGCCAGCAGCAGACGGACAGGGGGCACAGATACGCAGTATTTT
TRBD2	TRBV13	TRBJ2-7	16	NA	CASSSRLAGGIYEQYF	TGTGCCAGCAGCTCCCGACTAGCGGGAGGGATCTACGAGCAGTACTTC
NA	TRBV7-9	TRBJ1-2	12	NA	CASSPGAYGYTF	TGTGCCAGCAGTCCAGGGGCCTATGGCTACACCTTC
TRBD2	TRBV20-1	TRBJ2-3	11	once	CSERGLDTQYF	TGCAGTGAGCGGGGGTTGGATACGCAGTATTTT
NA	TRBV10-3	TRBJ2-5	13	NA	CAISPRSGETQYF	TGTGCCATCAGCCCCCGGAGCGGGGAGACCCAGTACTTC
NA	TRBV4-3	TRBJ1-5	15	few	CASSQDTGSGQPQHF	TGCGCCAGCAGCCAAGATACAGGATCGGGTCAGCCCCAGCATTTT
TRBD1	TRBV7-9	TRBJ1-6	14	few	CASSFGRGQSPLHF	TGTGCCAGCAGCTTCGGGAGGGGGCAATCACCCCTCCACTTT
TRBD2	TRBV28	TRBJ2-7	14	NA	CASDKSGVAYEQYF	TGTGCCAGCGATAAGAGCGGGGTGGCTTACGAGCAGTACTTC
NA	TRBV5-1	TRBJ1-6	12	NA	CASSQGSAPLHF	TGCGCCAGCAGTCAGGGGTCGGCACCCCTCCACTTT
TRBD2	TRBV28	TRBJ2-7	15	NA	CASSMRLAGHYEQYF	TGTGCCAGCAGTATGAGACTAGCGGGGCACTACGAGCAGTACTTC
NA	TRBV12-2	TRBJ2-6	19	NA	CASRVRLTPHKSRANVLTF	TGTGCAAGTCGCGTTAGACTGACTCCACACAAAAGTCGGGCCAACGTCCTGACTTTC
NA	TRBV20-1	TRBJ2-7	10	NA	CSASRGEQYF	TGCAGTGCTAGTAGGGGGGAGCAGTACTTC
TRBD2	TRBV5-6	TRBJ2-7	14	NA	CASSLSRGYYEQYF	TGTGCCAGCAGCTTGTCGCGGGGGTACTACGAGCAGTACTTC
TRBD1	TRBV25-1	TRBJ1-6	16	NA	CASSDPGTGYNSPLHF	TGTGCCAGCAGTGACCCCGGGACAGGTTATAATTCACCCCTCCACTTT
NA	TRBV4-2	TRBJ2-7	15	few	CASSQDRGRPYEQYF	TGTGCCAGCAGCCAAGATCGTGGCAGGCCTTACGAGCAGTACTTC
TRBD2	TRBV7-2	TRBJ2-7	16	NA	CASSSQISGGAYEQYF	TGTGCCAGCAGCTCGCAAATTAGCGGGGGGGCCTACGAGCAGTACTTC
TRBD2	TRBV5-4	TRBJ2-3	16	NA	CASSFPTSGSTDTQYF	TGTGCCAGCAGCTTCCCGACTAGCGGGAGCACAGATACGCAGTATTTT
NA	TRBV19	TRBJ1-1	13	NA	CASSRGVNTEAFF	TGTGCCAGTAGTAGGGGGGTCAATACTGAAGCTTTCTTT
NA	TRBV6-5	TRBJ1-2	13	NA	CASSTYPSIGYTF	TGTGCCAGCAGCACCTACCCCTCTATTGGCTACACCTTC
NA	TRBV5-6	TRBJ1-2	15	NA	CASSLGQIANYGYTF	TGTGCCAGCAGCCTAGGACAGATAGCCAACTATGGCTACACCTTC
NA	TRBV5-4	TRBJ1-1	14	NA	CASSLGLGSPEAFF	TGTGCCAGCAGCCTTGGCCTTGGGAGCCCTGAAGCTTTCTTT
NA	TRBV5-6	TRBJ2-1	16	NA	CASSQLQYSSYNEQFF	TGTGCCAGCAGCCAACTTCAGTACAGCTCCTACAATGAGCAGTTCTTC
NA	TRBV4-1	TRBJ1-6	15	NA	CASSPQEGFNSPLHF	TGCGCCAGCAGCCCTCAGGAGGGGTTTAATTCACCCCTCCACTTT
TRBD1	TRBV5-5	TRBJ1-5	16	NA	CASSLDGTGGGQPQHF	TGTGCCAGCAGCTTGGATGGGACAGGGGGGGGTCAGCCCCAGCATTTT
NA	TRBV10-3	TRBJ2-3	17	NA	CAISRLERGIGEDTQYF	TGTGCCATCAGCAGACTTGAGCGCGGGATCGGTGAAGATACGCAGTATTTT
NA	TRBV18	TRBJ2-1	16	NA	CASSTGNSNSYNEQFF	TGTGCCAGCTCAACGGGAAACTCTAACTCCTACAATGAGCAGTTCTTC
NA	TRBV19	TRBJ1-5	16	once	CASSPPVAPLKRPQHF	TGTGCCAGTAGTCCCCCCGTGGCCCCCCTTAAGCGGCCCCAGCATTTT
NA	TRBV18	TRBJ2-1	16	NA	CASSPDQGLQGNEQFF	TGTGCCAGCTCCCCCGACCAGGGCCTGCAGGGCAATGAGCAGTTCTTC
NA	TRBV2	TRBJ2-1	12	NA	CAWEPSYNEQFF	TGTGCCTGGGAGCCCTCCTACAATGAGCAGTTCTTC
TRBD1	TRBV9	TRBJ2-7	14	NA	CATLRPDRSYEQYF	TGTGCCACCCTACGGCCGGACAGGTCATACGAGCAGTACTTC
NA	TRBV6-6	TRBJ1-2	14	few	CASSYLDSDYGYTF	TGTGCCAGCAGTTACTTGGACAGCGACTATGGCTACACCTTC
NA	TRBV7-7	TRBJ2-5	13	NA	CASSSTRGETQYF	TGTGCTAGCAGCTCGACCCGGGGGGAGACCCAGTACTTC
NA	TRBV18	TRBJ1-1	17	once	CASSSTLTAGQNTEAFF	TGTGCCAGCTCCTCGACGCTAACCGCAGGCCAGAACACTGAAGCTTTCTTT
NA	TRBV19	TRBJ1-1	15	NA	CASSTLTVRNTEAFF	TGTGCCAGTAGTACTCTCACAGTGCGGAACACTGAAGCTTTCTTT
TRBD1	TRBV2	TRBJ2-2	14	NA	CASTRQGITGELFF	TGTGCCAGCACCCGACAGGGGATCACCGGGGAGCTGTTTTTT
NA	TRBV14	TRBJ1-1	12	NA	CASSQVAWEAFF	TGTGCCAGCAGCCAAGTTGCTTGGGAGGCTTTCTTT
TRBD1	TRBV7-9	TRBJ2-5	15	NA	CASSPGTAAQETQYF	TGTGCCAGCAGCCCCGGGACAGCCGCACAAGAGACCCAGTACTTC
NA	TRBV7-9	TRBJ2-7	13	NA	CASREGASYEQYF	TGTGCCAGCCGCGAAGGGGCCTCCTACGAGCAGTACTTC
NA	TRBV5-4	TRBJ1-2	14	few	CASSEMTTSYGYTF	TGTGCCAGCAGCGAAATGACAACCAGCTATGGCTACACCTTC
TRBD2	TRBV7-8	TRBJ2-7	15	NA	CASSNRGESAYEQYF	TGTGCCAGCAGCAACCGGGGGGAATCCGCCTACGAGCAGTACTTC
TRBD2	TRBV7-2	TRBJ2-3	15	NA	CASSGAGLLTDTQYF	TGTGCCAGCAGCGGGGCGGGACTACTAACAGATACGCAGTATTTT
NA	TRBV4-3	TRBJ2-7	11	NA	CASSRGTEQYF	TGCGCCAGCAGTCGGGGTACCGAGCAGTACTTC
TRBD2	TRBV5-4	TRBJ2-3	16	once	CASSPALAGDTDTQYF	TGTGCCAGCAGCCCCGCTTTAGCGGGGGACACAGATACGCAGTATTTT
TRBD1	TRBV5-6	TRBJ1-6	15	once	CASSFWDRVNSPLHF	TGTGCCAGCAGCTTTTGGGACAGGGTAAATTCACCCCTCCACTTT
TRBD2	TRBV6-6	TRBJ2-1	14	NA	CASSGLAVGGEQFF	TGTGCCAGCAGTGGACTAGCGGTCGGTGGTGAGCAGTTCTTC
NA	TRBV6-4	TRBJ2-2	13	large	CASSGGPTGELFF	TGTGCCAGCAGTGGGGGGCCCACCGGGGAGCTGTTTTTT
TRBD2	TRBV6-4	TRBJ2-3	20	NA	CASSESGGSASGGAADTQYF	TGTGCCAGCAGTGAATCAGGGGGCTCGGCTAGCGGGGGGGCAGCAGATACGCAGTATTTT
NA	TRBV18	TRBJ2-1	13	few	CATQLVGYGEQFF	TGTGCCACCCAACTAGTAGGGTATGGTGAGCAGTTCTTC
TRBD2	TRBV14	TRBJ2-7	14	NA	CATSGLATPYEQYF	TGTGCCACCTCCGGACTAGCGACCCCCTACGAGCAGTACTTC
TRBD2	TRBV27	TRBJ2-3	15	once	CASSSRGARTDTQYF	TGTGCCAGCAGTTCGCGGGGGGCCCGCACAGATACGCAGTATTTT